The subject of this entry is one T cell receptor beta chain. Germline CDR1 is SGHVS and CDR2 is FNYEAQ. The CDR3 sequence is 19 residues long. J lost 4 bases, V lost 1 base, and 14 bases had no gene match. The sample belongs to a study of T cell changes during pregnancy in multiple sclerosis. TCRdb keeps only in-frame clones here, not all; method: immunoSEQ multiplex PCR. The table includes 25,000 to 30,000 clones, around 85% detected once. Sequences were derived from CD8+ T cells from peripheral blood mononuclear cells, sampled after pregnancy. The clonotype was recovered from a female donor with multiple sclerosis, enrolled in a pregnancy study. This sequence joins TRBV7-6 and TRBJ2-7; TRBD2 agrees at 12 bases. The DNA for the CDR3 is TGTGCCAGCAGCTTAGTCTCGGGAGGACTAGCGGGGACAATGTACGAGCAGTACTTC. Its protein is CASSLVSGGLAGTMYEQYF.